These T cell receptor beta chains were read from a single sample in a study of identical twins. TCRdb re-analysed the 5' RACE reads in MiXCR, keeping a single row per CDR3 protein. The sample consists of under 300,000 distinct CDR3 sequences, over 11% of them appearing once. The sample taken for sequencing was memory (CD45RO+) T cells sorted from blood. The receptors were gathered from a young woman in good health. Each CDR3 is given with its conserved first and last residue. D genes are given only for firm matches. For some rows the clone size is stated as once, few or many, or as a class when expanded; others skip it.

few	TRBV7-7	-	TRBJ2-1	CASSWDQESNEQFF	TGTGCCAGCAGCTGGGATCAGGAGTCAAATGAGCAGTTCTTC
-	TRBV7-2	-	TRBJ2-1	CASRRGGQVGNEQFF	TGTGCCAGCCGAAGGGGGGGTCAGGTAGGAAATGAGCAGTTCTTC
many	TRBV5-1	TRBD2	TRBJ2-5	CASSLGLAGEWTQYF	TGCGCCAGCAGCTTGGGACTAGCGGGAGAGTGGACCCAGTACTTC
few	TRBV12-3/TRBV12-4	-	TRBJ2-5	CASSFSMGETQYF	TGTGCCAGCAGTTTCAGCATGGGGGAGACCCAGTACTTC
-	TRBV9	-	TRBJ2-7	CASSVGQRLPYEQYF	TGTGCCAGCAGCGTAGGTCAACGGCTTCCCTACGAGCAGTACTTC
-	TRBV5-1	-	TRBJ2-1	CASSLVSGNNEQFF	TGCGCCAGCAGCTTGGTATCGGGGAACAATGAGCAGTTCTTC
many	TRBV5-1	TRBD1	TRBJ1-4	CASRGQGNEKLFF	TGCGCCAGCAGAGGACAGGGTAACGAAAAACTGTTTTTT
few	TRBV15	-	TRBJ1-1	CATSRARMTVNTEAFF	TGTGCCACCAGCAGAGCCAGGATGACGGTGAACACTGAAGCTTTCTTT
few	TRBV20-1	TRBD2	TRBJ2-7	CSAIGGGFYEQYF	TGCAGTGCTATCGGGGGGGGCTTCTACGAGCAGTACTTC
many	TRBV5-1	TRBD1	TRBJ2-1	CASSLKPGGSYNEQFF	TGCGCCAGCAGCTTGAAGCCAGGGGGCTCCTACAATGAGCAGTTCTTC
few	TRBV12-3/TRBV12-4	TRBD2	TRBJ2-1	CASSPGTSAHYNEQFF	TGTGCCAGCAGTCCCGGGACTAGCGCTCACTACAATGAGCAGTTCTTC
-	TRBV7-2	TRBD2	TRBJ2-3	CASSSSGQSTDTQYF	TGTGCCAGCAGCTCTAGCGGGCAGAGCACAGATACGCAGTATTTT
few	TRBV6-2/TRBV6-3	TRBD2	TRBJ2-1	CASSYFSGRAEQFF	TGTGCCAGCAGTTACTTTAGCGGGAGGGCCGAGCAGTTCTTC
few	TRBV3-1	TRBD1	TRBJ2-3	CASSQGQGGTQYF	TGTGCCAGCAGCCAAGGACAGGGGGGAACGCAGTATTTT
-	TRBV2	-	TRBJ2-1	CASVSGFRGSYNEQFF	TGTGCCAGCGTCAGCGGCTTCCGGGGCTCCTACAATGAGCAGTTCTTC
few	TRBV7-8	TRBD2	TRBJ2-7	CASRKERGSSYEQYF	TGTGCCAGCAGAAAGGAGCGGGGGAGCTCCTACGAGCAGTACTTC
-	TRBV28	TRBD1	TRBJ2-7	CPSSFYGTGDYEQYF	TGTCCCAGCAGTTTTTATGGGACAGGGGACTACGAGCAGTACTTC
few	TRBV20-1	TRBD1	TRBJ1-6	CSARLDRGSPLHF	TGCAGTGCCAGACTGGACAGGGGTTCACCCCTCCACTTT
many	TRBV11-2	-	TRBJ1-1	CASSLGGWGHPEDTEAFF	TGTGCCAGCAGCCTTGGTGGTTGGGGACACCCCGAGGACACTGAAGCTTTCTTT
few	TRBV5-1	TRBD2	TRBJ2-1	CASSIWTSGSSYNEQFF	TGCGCCAGCAGCATCTGGACTAGCGGTAGCTCCTACAATGAGCAGTTCTTC
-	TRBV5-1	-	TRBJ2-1	CASTQEGSSYNEQFF	TGCGCCAGCACCCAAGAGGGGTCTTCCTACAATGAGCAGTTCTTC
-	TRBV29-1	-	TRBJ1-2	CSVLGTYYGYTF	TGCAGCGTCCTCGGCACGTATTATGGCTACACCTTC
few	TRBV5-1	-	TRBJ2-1	CASIPALGNEQFF	TGCGCCAGCATCCCGGCGCTGGGCAATGAGCAGTTCTTC
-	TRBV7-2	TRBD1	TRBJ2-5	CASSVNRGQTQYF	TGTGCCAGCAGCGTCAACAGGGGACAGACCCAGTACTTC
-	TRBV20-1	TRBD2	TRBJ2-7	CSARGVAGGYEQYF	TGCAGTGCTAGAGGAGTAGCGGGAGGTTACGAGCAGTACTTC
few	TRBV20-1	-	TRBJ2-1	CSVVGYNEQFF	TGCAGTGTTGTGGGTTACAATGAGCAGTTCTTC
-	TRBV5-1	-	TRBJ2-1	CASGGGMRNEQFF	TGCGCCAGCGGAGGGGGTATGAGGAATGAGCAGTTCTTC
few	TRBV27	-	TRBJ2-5	CASSVDLAPETQYF	TGTGCCAGCAGTGTCGATCTAGCCCCGGAGACCCAGTACTTC
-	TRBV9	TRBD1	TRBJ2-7	CASSAGPGQGTGEQYF	TGTGCCAGCAGCGCAGGACCGGGACAGGGTACGGGAGAGCAGTACTTC
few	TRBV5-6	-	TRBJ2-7	CASSLMWVYEQYF	TGTGCCAGCAGCTTGATGTGGGTTTACGAGCAGTACTTC
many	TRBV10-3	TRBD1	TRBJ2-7	CAISADRESNYEQYF	TGTGCCATCAGTGCCGACAGGGAATCCAACTACGAGCAGTACTTC
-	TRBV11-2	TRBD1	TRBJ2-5	CASSLRWTGGQETQYF	TGTGCCAGCAGCCTCCGTTGGACAGGGGGTCAAGAGACCCAGTACTTC
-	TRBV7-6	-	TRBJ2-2	CASSNQPGPTNPGELFF	TGTGCCAGCAGCAATCAGCCGGGACCGACGAATCCCGGGGAGCTGTTTTTT
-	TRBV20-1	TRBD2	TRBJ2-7	CNAHSGELFEQYF	TGCAATGCTCATAGCGGGGAACTCTTCGAGCAGTACTTC
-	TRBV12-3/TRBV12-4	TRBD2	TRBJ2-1	CASSKPLLLAGSGDEQFF	TGTGCCAGCAGTAAACCTCTTTTACTAGCGGGGTCGGGGGATGAGCAGTTCTTC
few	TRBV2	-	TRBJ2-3	CASSSVGGRTDTQYF	TGTGCCAGCTCCTCCGTGGGCGGACGCACAGATACGCAGTATTTT
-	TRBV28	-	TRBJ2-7	CASSTPASASYEQYF	TGTGCCAGCAGCACGCCAGCTAGCGCGTCGTACGAGCAGTACTTC
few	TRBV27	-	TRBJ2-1	CASTTIKRGSYNEQFF	TGTGCCAGCACCACTATTAAGCGAGGCTCCTACAATGAGCAGTTCTTC
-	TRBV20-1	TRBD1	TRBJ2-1	CSASDRDEQFF	TGCAGTGCTAGCGACAGGGATGAGCAGTTCTTC
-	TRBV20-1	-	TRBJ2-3	CSVRSPADTQYF	TGCAGTGTACGCTCCCCCGCGGATACGCAGTATTTT
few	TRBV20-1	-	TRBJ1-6	CSASIGTFAPLHF	TGCAGTGCTAGTATCGGGACCTTCGCACCCCTCCACTTT
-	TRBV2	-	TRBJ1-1	CASSEFEWRMNTEAFF	TGTGCCAGCAGTGAATTCGAGTGGAGGATGAACACTGAAGCTTTCTTT
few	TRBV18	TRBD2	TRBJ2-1	CASSPLADSYNEQFF	TGTGCCAGCTCGCCACTAGCGGACTCCTACAATGAGCAGTTCTTC
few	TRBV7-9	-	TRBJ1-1	CASVPELNTEAFF	TGTGCCAGCGTCCCCGAGTTGAACACTGAAGCTTTCTTT
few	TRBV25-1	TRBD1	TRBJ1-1	CATQGQRTEAFF	TGTGCCACCCAGGGACAGAGGACTGAAGCTTTCTTT
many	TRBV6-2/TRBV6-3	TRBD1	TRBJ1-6	CASSRQGSVSPLHF	TGTGCCAGCAGTCGACAGGGATCAGTTTCACCCCTCCACTTT
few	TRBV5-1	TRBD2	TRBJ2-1	CASSPLVAGGYYNEQFF	TGCGCCAGCAGCCCCTTGGTGGCGGGGGGATACTACAATGAGCAGTTCTTC
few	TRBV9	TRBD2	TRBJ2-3	CASSVAGTSGSHTQYF	TGTGCCAGCAGCGTGGCCGGGACTAGCGGGAGCCATACGCAGTATTTT
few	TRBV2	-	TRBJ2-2	CASSETGTNTGELFF	TGTGCCAGCAGTGAGACAGGAACGAACACCGGGGAGCTGTTTTTT
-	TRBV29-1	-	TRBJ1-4	CSAGRFNEKLFF	TGCAGCGCCGGGAGGTTTAATGAAAAACTGTTTTTT
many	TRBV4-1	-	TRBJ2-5	CASSQALHQETQYF	TGCGCCAGCAGCCAAGCTTTACACCAAGAGACCCAGTACTTC
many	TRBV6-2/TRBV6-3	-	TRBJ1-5	CASSYLSNQPQHF	TGTGCCAGCAGTTATCTCTCCAATCAGCCCCAGCATTTT